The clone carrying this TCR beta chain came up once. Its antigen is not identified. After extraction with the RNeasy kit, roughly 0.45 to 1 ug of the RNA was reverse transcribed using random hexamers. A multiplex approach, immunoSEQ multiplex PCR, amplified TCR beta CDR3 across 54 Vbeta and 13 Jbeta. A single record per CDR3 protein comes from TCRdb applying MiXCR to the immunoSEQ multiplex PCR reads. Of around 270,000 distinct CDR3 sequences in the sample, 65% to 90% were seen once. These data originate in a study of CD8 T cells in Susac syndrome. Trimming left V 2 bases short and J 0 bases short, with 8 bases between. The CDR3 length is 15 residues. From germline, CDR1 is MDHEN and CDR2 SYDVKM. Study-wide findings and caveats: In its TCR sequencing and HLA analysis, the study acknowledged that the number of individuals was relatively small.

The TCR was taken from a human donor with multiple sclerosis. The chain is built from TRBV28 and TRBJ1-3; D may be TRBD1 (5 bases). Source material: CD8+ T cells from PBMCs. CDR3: CASSLKGSSGNTIYF. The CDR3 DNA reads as TGTGCCAGCAGTTTAAAGGGGAGCTCTGGAAACACCATATATTTT.